This TCR beta chain was identified in a study of cytomegalovirus exposure and HLA in healthy donors. About the study: The study's early data release held around 85 million unique TCRs from HLA-typed donors.

With 60 Vbeta and 13 Jbeta primers, the PCR was carried out. Libraries were prepared by immunoSEQ multiplex PCR; TCRdb keeps only in-frame clonotypes and omits some of them. The sample yields 150,000 or so clones, around 76% seen once. The CDR3 has 14 residues. V lost 2 bases and J lost 6, with 15 bases in between. Germline CDR1 is SGHTS and CDR2 is YDEGEE. Sample: PBMCs. The TCR originated in a woman between 40 and 50 years old in good health and CMV-seronegative. V and J are TRBV5-8 and TRBJ2-7; TRBD2 is a possible D gene (7 bases). In nucleotides, the CDR3 is TGTGCCAGCAGCTTACAGGGAGGGTCTAGCGAGCAGTACTTC. It encodes CASSLQGGSSEQYF.